The present TCR beta chain was sequenced within a study of shared clonotypes between healthy human individuals. In the study overall: Plates per donor: three CD4 naive, three CD4 memory, two CD8 naive, one CD8 memory.

There are 15 residues in the CDR3. V lost 2 bases and J 6 bases, leaving 15 bases between the germline ends. Germline V lookup: CDR1 SGHVS, CDR2 FNYEAQ. Every donor was a Caucasian adult from Nashville, Tennessee. The data were produced by immunoSEQ multiplex PCR, yet TCRdb's version contains in-frame clones alone and is incomplete. The table shows 550,000 to 850,000 clones, with less than 85% occurring only once. The J gene is TRBJ2-3, the V gene TRBV7-6; TRBD2 might be the D (7 bases). This TCR came from a woman in her 30s in good health. Sequencing was performed on memory CD4+ T cells sorted from blood. Documented subset: CD45RA-negative fraction. The CDR3 spells CASSLFGGQGDTQYF. Written as DNA, the CDR3 is TGTGCCAGCAGCTTATTCGGGGGGCAAGGGGATACGCAGTATTTT.